These T cell receptor beta chains were read from a single sample in a study of technical replicates of blood from a few donors. Libraries were prepared by immunoSEQ multiplex PCR; TCRdb keeps only in-frame clonotypes and omits some of them. The sample gives 80,000 or so clones, almost 99% of which show up once; less than 0.25% is in the top ten. Material for sequencing was T cells isolated from PBMCs. These receptors came from a human donor in good health. Both conserved end residues are part of each CDR3. The D gene is left open where the match is weak. Clone size is shown for a subset of rows, as once, few, many or a class of expanded clone.

d_call j_call v_call cdr3_length clone_size cdr3_nt cdr3_aa
NA TRBJ1-5 TRBV9 15 NA TGTGCCAGCAGCGGCGGGACGCCTGCAAATCAGCCCCAGCATTTT CASSGGTPANQPQHF
NA TRBJ2-2 TRBV7-2 16 NA TGTGCCAGCAGCTTAAACGGTCAGGGGGACTTCGGGGAGCTGTTTTTT CASSLNGQGDFGELFF
NA TRBJ1-1 TRBV29-1 15 NA TGCAGCGTTATTCGGGGGTCTGGAGTTCTCACTGAAGCTTTCTTT CSVIRGSGVLTEAFF
TRBD1 TRBJ2-7 TRBV7-2 16 NA TGTGCCAGCAGCATAGAGACAGGGGGCACGGGATACGAGCAGTACTTC CASSIETGGTGYEQYF
TRBD2 TRBJ2-3 TRBV9 19 NA TGTGCCAGCAGCGTCTGGGGGGGACTAGCGGGAGATGGAACAGATACGCAGTATTTT CASSVWGGLAGDGTDTQYF
TRBD2 TRBJ2-1 TRBV5-1 15 NA TGCGCCAGCAGCTTTAGCGGGAGAGATTACAATGAGCAGTTCTTC CASSFSGRDYNEQFF
NA TRBJ1-1 TRBV6-1 11 NA TGTGCCAGCAGAGGGGGTGTCGAAGCTTTCTTT CASRGGVEAFF
NA TRBJ1-2 TRBV6-5 14 NA TGTGCCAGCAGTTCCGGGTCTGAGCTCTATGGCTACACCTTC CASSSGSELYGYTF
NA TRBJ1-2 TRBV30 13 NA TGTGCCTGGTTTATACAGGGCCTTCCGGGCTACACCTTC CAWFIQGLPGYTF
TRBD1 TRBJ2-5 TRBV11-2 14 NA TGTGCCAGCAGCTTTTCAGGGGGCCAAGAGACCCAGTACTTC CASSFSGGQETQYF
TRBD1 TRBJ1-5 TRBV2 15 once TGTGCCAGCAAGGATAAAACAGGGGGCCTTCAGCCCCAGCATTTT CASKDKTGGLQPQHF
TRBD2 TRBJ2-1 TRBV9 16 NA TGTGCCAGCAGCGGGGGTACTAGCGGGAACGTTGGTGAGCAGTTCTTC CASSGGTSGNVGEQFF
TRBD2 TRBJ2-5 TRBV19 14 NA TGTGCCAGTAGTACGGGGACTAGCGAAGAGACCCAGTACTTC CASSTGTSEETQYF
TRBD2 TRBJ2-1 TRBV6-5 13 NA TGTGCCAGCAGTCGCGGACTAGCCGGTGAGCAGTTCTTC CASSRGLAGEQFF
NA TRBJ2-7 TRBV7-9 14 NA TGTGCCAGCAGCTTAGGTAGCCTAGCCTACGAGCAGTACTTC CASSLGSLAYEQYF
TRBD1 TRBJ2-7 TRBV19 14 NA TGTGCCAGTAGTTACGGGACAGGGCCCTACGAGCAGTACTTC CASSYGTGPYEQYF
NA TRBJ2-3 TRBV7-9 17 NA TGTGCCAGCAGCTTGCCGGGACATTTGGGTTCTCACGATACGCAGTATTTT CASSLPGHLGSHDTQYF
TRBD2 TRBJ2-1 TRBV6-5 15 once TGTGCCACCAATCGGGCGGCTAGCGGCTCCAAAGAGCAGTTCTTC CATNRAASGSKEQFF
NA TRBJ2-7 TRBV5-1 14 once TGCGCCAGCAGCCATTTACAGGGATCCTACGAGCAGTACTTC CASSHLQGSYEQYF
TRBD1 TRBJ1-1 TRBV18 14 NA TGTGCCAGCTCACGGGACAGGATGAACACTGAAGCTTTCTTT CASSRDRMNTEAFF
NA TRBJ1-3 TRBV29-1 14 NA TGCAGCGTAGCGGACAGCTCATCAGGAAACACCATATATTTT CSVADSSSGNTIYF
NA TRBJ1-2 TRBV10-3 13 NA TGTGCCATCAGTGGCGAGACAGACTATGGCTACACCTTC CAISGETDYGYTF
NA TRBJ1-1 TRBV14 15 NA TGTGCCAGCAGCCAAGGACTGACCATGAACACTGAAGCTTTCTTT CASSQGLTMNTEAFF
NA TRBJ1-5 TRBV29-1 13 once TGCAGCGTATCGGACAGCTCTGATCAGCCCCAGCATTTT CSVSDSSDQPQHF
NA TRBJ2-7 TRBV7-8 11 NA TGTGCCAGCAGCCCCGGAGGCGAGCAGTACTTC CASSPGGEQYF
TRBD2 TRBJ2-1 TRBV9 16 NA TGTGCCAGCAGCGTAGTAGCGGGAAGAACCTACAATGAGCAGTTCTTC CASSVVAGRTYNEQFF
NA TRBJ2-6 TRBV27 17 NA TGTGCCACCTGCTTCGGGTATCAAGCTTCTGGGGCCAACGTCCTGACTTTC CATCFGYQASGANVLTF
NA TRBJ2-6 TRBV11-2 15 NA TGTGCCAGCAGCCAAGACAGCTCTGGGGCCAACGTCCTGACTTTC CASSQDSSGANVLTF
NA TRBJ2-2 TRBV7-3 14 NA TGTGCCAGCGGGCGGGGCCTTAACACCGGGGAGCTGTTTTTT CASGRGLNTGELFF
TRBD1 TRBJ1-2 TRBV2 13 NA TGTGCCAGCCGCCAGACAGGGATGTACGGCTACACCTTC CASRQTGMYGYTF
TRBD2 TRBJ2-7 TRBV6-5 15 NA TGTGCCAGCAGTTATCGGGGCGGGAGTGGGTACGAGCAGTACTTC CASSYRGGSGYEQYF
NA TRBJ2-1 TRBV7-2 16 NA TGTGCCAGCAGCTTAGAGGGGCACTTAGCAGTGTATGAGCAGTTCTTC CASSLEGHLAVYEQFF
TRBD1 TRBJ2-4 TRBV11-1 13 NA TGTGCCAGCAGCGCACAGGGGGACAACATTCAGTACTTC CASSAQGDNIQYF
TRBD2 TRBJ2-2 TRBV9 16 NA TGTGCCAGCAGCGTCGGACTAGCGGGAAACACCGGGGAGCTGTTTTTT CASSVGLAGNTGELFF
NA TRBJ1-2 TRBV5-6 12 NA TGTGCCAGCAGCCGGGGTCCCGGTTATGACACCTTC CASSRGPGYDTF
TRBD1 TRBJ2-7 TRBV6-1 12 NA TGTGCCAGCAGGACAGGGGGCCGCGAGCAGTACTTC CASRTGGREQYF
NA TRBJ1-1 TRBV9 12 few TGTGCCAGCAGCGTAGAAAGAGGAGAAGCTTTCTTT CASSVERGEAFF
TRBD2 TRBJ2-5 TRBV2 15 NA TGTGCCAGCAGGAGGGAGCGGGAGGGTTCGAAGACCCAGTACTTC CASRREREGSKTQYF